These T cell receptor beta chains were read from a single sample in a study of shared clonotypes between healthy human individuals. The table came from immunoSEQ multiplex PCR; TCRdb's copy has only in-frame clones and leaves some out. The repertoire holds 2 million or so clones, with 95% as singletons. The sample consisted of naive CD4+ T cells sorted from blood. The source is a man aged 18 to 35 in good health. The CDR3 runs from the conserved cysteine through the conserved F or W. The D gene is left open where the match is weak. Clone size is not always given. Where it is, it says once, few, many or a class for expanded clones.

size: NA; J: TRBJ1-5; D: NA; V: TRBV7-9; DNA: TGTGCCAGCAGCCCGCTCGGACAGCATAGCAATCAGCCCCAGCATTTT; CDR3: CASSPLGQHSNQPQHF
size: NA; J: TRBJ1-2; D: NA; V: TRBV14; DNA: TGTGCCAGCAGCCATGGGGACGGTATCTATGGCTACACCTTC; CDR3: CASSHGDGIYGYTF
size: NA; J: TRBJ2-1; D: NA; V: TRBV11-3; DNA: TGTGCCAGCAGCCTACACGTATACAATGAGCAGTTCTTC; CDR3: CASSLHVYNEQFF
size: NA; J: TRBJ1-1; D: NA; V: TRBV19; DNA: TGTGCCAGTAGTATAGAGCAGACCACTGAAGCTTTCTTT; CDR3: CASSIEQTTEAFF
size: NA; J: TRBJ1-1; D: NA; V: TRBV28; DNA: TGTGCCAGCAGTTTAGGTGGGACACTGGGGGCTGAAGCTTTCTTT; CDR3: CASSLGGTLGAEAFF
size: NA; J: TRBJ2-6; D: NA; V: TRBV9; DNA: TGTGCCAGCAGCGGGGTGGGCGGACTACCCGCCAACGTCCTGACTTTC; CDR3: CASSGVGGLPANVLTF
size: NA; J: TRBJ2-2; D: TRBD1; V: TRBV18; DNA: TGTGCCAGCTCACCCGGGACAGGAGCGAACACCGGGGAGCTGTTTTTT; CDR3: CASSPGTGANTGELFF
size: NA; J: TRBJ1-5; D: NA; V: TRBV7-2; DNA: TGTGCCAGCAGCTCAAACTGGGGCAATCAGCCCCAGCATTTT; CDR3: CASSSNWGNQPQHF
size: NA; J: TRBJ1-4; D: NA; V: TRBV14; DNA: TGTGCCAGCAGTTCAGGGACTGGAGTTGAAAAACTGTTTTTT; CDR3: CASSSGTGVEKLFF
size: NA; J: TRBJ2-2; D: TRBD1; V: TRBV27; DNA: TGTGCCAGCTGCCGGTGGTGGCCACAGGGGCACACCGGGGAGCTGTTTTTT; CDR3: CASCRWWPQGHTGELFF
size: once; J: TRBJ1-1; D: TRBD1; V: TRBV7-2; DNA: TGTGCCAGCAGCCCAGGCCGACAGGGCTCTGAAGCTTTCTTT; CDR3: CASSPGRQGSEAFF
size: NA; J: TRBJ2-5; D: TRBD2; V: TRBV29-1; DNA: TGCAGCGTTGAATTTGCCCGAACTAGCGGGGGAGAGACCCAGTACTTC; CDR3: CSVEFARTSGGETQYF
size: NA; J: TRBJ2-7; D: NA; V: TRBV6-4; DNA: TGTGCCAAACCGGACGAGCAGTACTTC; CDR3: CAKPDEQYF
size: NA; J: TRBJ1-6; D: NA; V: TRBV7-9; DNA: TGTGCCAGCAGCTCCGATTCACCCCTCCACTTT; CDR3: CASSSDSPLHF
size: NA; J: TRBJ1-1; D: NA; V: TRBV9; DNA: TGTGCCAGCAGCGTCTTTGGCGGTAACACTGAAGCTTTCTTT; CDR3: CASSVFGGNTEAFF
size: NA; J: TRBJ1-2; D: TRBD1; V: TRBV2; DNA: TGTGCCAGCAGTCCGGGGACAGGCGGCTATGGCTACACCTTC; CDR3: CASSPGTGGYGYTF
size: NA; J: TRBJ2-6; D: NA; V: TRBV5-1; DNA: TGCGCCAGCAGCTTGACCCCCGGGGACTCTGGGGCCAACGTCCTGACTTTC; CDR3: CASSLTPGDSGANVLTF
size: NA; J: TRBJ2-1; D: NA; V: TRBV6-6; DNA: TGTGCCAGCAGTTTCCCGGGACGAAACAATGAGCAGTTCTTC; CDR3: CASSFPGRNNEQFF
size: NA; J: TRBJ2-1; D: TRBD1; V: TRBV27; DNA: TGTGCCAGCAGTCCCCTGGGGACAGGGGGGGACAATGAGCAGTTCTTC; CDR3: CASSPLGTGGDNEQFF
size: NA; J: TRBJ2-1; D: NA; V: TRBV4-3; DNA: TGCGCCAGCAGCCAAGAAACGGGACGTTACAATGAGCAGTTCTTC; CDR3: CASSQETGRYNEQFF
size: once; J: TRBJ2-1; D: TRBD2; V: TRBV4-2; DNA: TGTGCCAGCAGCCAAGTTCCTAGCGGGGCCTACAATGAGCAGTTCTTC; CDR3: CASSQVPSGAYNEQFF
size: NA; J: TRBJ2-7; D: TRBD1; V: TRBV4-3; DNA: TGCGCCAGCAGCCAAGATACTGGACAGGGCACCTACGAGCAGTACTTC; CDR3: CASSQDTGQGTYEQYF
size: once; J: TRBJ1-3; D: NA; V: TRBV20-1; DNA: TGCAGTGCTCGGTCTGGAAACACCATATATTTT; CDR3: CSARSGNTIYF
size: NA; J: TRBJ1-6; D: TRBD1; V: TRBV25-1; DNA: TGTGCCAGCAGTGGAGGGCATAGGGACAGATTTTCACCCCTCCACTTT; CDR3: CASSGGHRDRFSPLHF
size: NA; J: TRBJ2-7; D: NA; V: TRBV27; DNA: TGTGCCAGCAGCGGGGGGCCCTACGAGCAGTACTTC; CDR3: CASSGGPYEQYF
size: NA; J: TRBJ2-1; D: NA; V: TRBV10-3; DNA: TGTGCCATCACGGCAGATAACTCCTACAATGAGCAGTTCTTC; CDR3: CAITADNSYNEQFF
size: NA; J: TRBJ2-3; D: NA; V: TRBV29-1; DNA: TGCAGCGTTCTCCCCTGGAGCACAGATACGCAGTATTTT; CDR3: CSVLPWSTDTQYF
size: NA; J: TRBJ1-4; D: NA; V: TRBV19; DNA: TGTGCCAGCTCAGGACCAACAACTAATGAAAAACTGTTTTTT; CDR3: CASSGPTTNEKLFF
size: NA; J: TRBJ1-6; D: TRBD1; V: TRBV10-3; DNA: TGTGCCATCAGTGAAACGGGACAGGGGAACTCACCCCTCCACTTT; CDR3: CAISETGQGNSPLHF
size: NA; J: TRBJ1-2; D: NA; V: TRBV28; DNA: TGTGCCAGCAGTACAGAGGGCCGAGGGTATGGCTACACCTTC; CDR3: CASSTEGRGYGYTF
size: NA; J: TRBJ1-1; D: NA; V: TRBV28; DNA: TGTGCCAGCAGTCCGAGAGGGGGGGCGAACACTGAAGCTTTCTTT; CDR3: CASSPRGGANTEAFF
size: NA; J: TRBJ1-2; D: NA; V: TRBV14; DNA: TGTGCCAGCAGCCAGATCGACAGTCCTTATGGCTACACCTTC; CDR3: CASSQIDSPYGYTF
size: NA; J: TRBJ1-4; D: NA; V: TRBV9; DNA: TGTGCCAGCAGCGTGGGCGGTGGATTTGCTAATGAAAAACTGTTTTTT; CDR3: CASSVGGGFANEKLFF
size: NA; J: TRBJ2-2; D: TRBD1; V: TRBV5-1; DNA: TGCGCCAGCAGCAAGGGACAGGGGTTCGGCACCGGGGAGCTGTTTTTT; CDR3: CASSKGQGFGTGELFF
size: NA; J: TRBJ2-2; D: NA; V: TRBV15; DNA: TGTGCAACCGGGACACCGAACACCGGGGAGCTGTTTTTT; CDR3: CATGTPNTGELFF
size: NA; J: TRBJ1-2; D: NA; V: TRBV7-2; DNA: TGTGCCAGCAGCCTTGTCCTGGACTATGGCTACACCTTC; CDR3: CASSLVLDYGYTF
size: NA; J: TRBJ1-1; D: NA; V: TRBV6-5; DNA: TGTGCCAGCAGGTCCTACAGTGAGAACACTGAAGCTTTCTTT; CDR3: CASRSYSENTEAFF
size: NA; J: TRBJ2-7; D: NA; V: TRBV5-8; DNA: TGTGCCAGCAGCTTTCTGGACGGGATATACGAGCAGTACTTC; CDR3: CASSFLDGIYEQYF
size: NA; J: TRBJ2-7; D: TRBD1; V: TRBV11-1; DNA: TGTGCCAGCAGCGTAAACCGGGACAGGGTTGTCTACGAGCAGTACTTC; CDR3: CASSVNRDRVVYEQYF